This T cell receptor (beta chain) was documented in a study of cytomegalovirus exposure and HLA in healthy donors. PCR used 60 Vbeta primers and 13 Jbeta primers. Sequencing was performed with immunoSEQ multiplex PCR; in TCRdb, only in-frame clones are kept and a portion is missing. Here the sample spans around 120,000 clones, approximately 80% being singletons. Germline assignment: CDR1 MNHEY and CDR2 SVGAGI. This CDR3 region has 13 residues. The ends lost 6 bases at V and 7 bases at J; junction bases unmatched: 3. Overall study findings and caveats: By HLA locus, TCR association rates varied in a later analysis, with DRB1 showing the most and HLA-C the fewest. Only CMV serostatus was available as immune exposure information.

Concerning this clone itself: Its specificity is not known.

This TCR derives from a woman in her thirties or forties in good health and CMV-seropositive. Sample: PBMCs. The chain links TRBV6-5 to TRBJ1-6, with 7 bases lining up with TRBD1. The CDR3 nucleotides read TGTGCCAGCAGCAGAGGGGGCAATTCACCCCTCCACTTT. The encoded protein is CASSRGGNSPLHF.